Shown below are 10 T cell receptor beta chains from a single sample sequenced in a study of blood T cell repertoires in COVID-19. The method was immunoSEQ multiplex PCR; TCRdb's version includes in-frame clones alone and lacks a portion of them. Of approximately 170,000 clones in the sample, about nine tenths were seen once. Sequencing input: peripheral blood. These receptors originate from a man aged 55 to 69 with acute or convalescent COVID-19.

J is TRBJ2-1 and V is TRBV5-4; D is unresolved. V dropped 1 base and J dropped 9 bases, with 5 bases sitting between them. The CDR3 is 11 amino acids. Germline CDR1 reads SGHNT; CDR2 reads YYREEE (reference sequence). The CDR3 reads CASSLRGEQFF. DNA of the CDR3: TGTGCCAGCAGCTTGAGAGGTGAGCAGTTCTTC. Together with reference TRBV5-4 and TRBJ2-1, the CDR3 gives the full variable domain: ETGVTQSPTHLIKTRGQQVTLRCSSQSGHNTVSWYQQALGQGPQFIFQYYREEENGRGNFPPRFSGLQFPNYSSELNVNALELDDSALYLCASSLRGEQFFGPGTRLTVL.

The chain carries TRBV9 and TRBJ2-1; D gene ambiguous. V lost 4 bases, J lost 6 bases, and 11 bases lay in between. Germline-derived CDR1 and CDR2 are SGDLS and YYNGEE. The CDR3 length is 13 residues. CDR3 DNA sequence: TGTGCCAGCAGCCCCCAGGTGTCCAATGAGCAGTTCTTC. Amino acids: CASSPQVSNEQFF.

V and J are TRBV28 and TRBJ1-5; 9 nucleotides line up with TRBD1. This CDR3 has 15 residues. Germline CDR1 reads MDHEN; CDR2 reads SYDVKM. The junction had 9 bases not matched to a gene; V was cut back by 8 bases and J by 4 bases. The CDR3 DNA is TGTGCCAGCCATCTCAGCGGGACAGGGAATCAGCCCCAGCATTTT. This codes for CASHLSGTGNQPQHF. Based on the CDR3 plus reference TRBV28 and TRBJ1-5, the full variable domain is DVKVTQSSRYLVKRTGEKVFLECVQDMDHENMFWYRQDPGLGLRLIYFSYDVKMKEKGDIPEGYSVSREKKERFSLILESASTNQTSMYLCASHLSGTGNQPQHFGDGTRLSIL.

The chain carries TRBV9 and TRBJ1-2; 10 nucleotides agree with TRBD1. The trim removed 3 bases at V and 2 bases at J, leaving 7 bases unmatched. Germline CDR1 SGDLS, CDR2 YYNGEE. CDR3 length equals 16 residues. DNA for the CDR3: TGTGCCAGCAGCGCCAGACAGGGGGCCCCAAACTATGGCTACACCTTC. Translation: CASSARQGAPNYGYTF.

The J gene is TRBJ2-1, the V gene TRBV6-1; TRBD1 agrees at 7 bases. The J segment lost 4 bases and the V segment lost 2 bases, leaving 5 bases of the junction unmatched. The CDR3 has 15 residues. Germline lookup yields CDR1 MNHNS and CDR2 SASEGT. CDR3 sequence reads: CASSEWGQSYNEQFF. The CDR3 DNA reads as TGTGCCAGCAGTGAATGGGGACAGTCTTACAATGAGCAGTTCTTC.

This clone was found once. The gene calls are TRBV27 and TRBJ1-1; D is ambiguous. Germline V CDR1 and CDR2: MNHEY, SMNVEV (reference sequence). The CDR3 totals 15 residues. The ends were cut back, 2 bases at V and 1 base at J, with 11 bases in the middle. The CDR3 nucleotides are TGTGCCAGCAGTTTAAGTCCGGCGGGGAACACTGAAGCTTTCTTT. Translating gives CASSLSPAGNTEAFF.

CDR3 residues: CASSGLAGNTGELFF. CDR3 coding DNA: TGTGCCAGCAGTGGACTAGCGGGCAACACCGGGGAGCTGTTTTTT. This rearrangement joins TRBV2 to TRBJ2-2, with 10 bases lining up with TRBD2. With 4 bases clipped from V and 2 bases from J, the junction kept 1 base outside the gene matches. Germline V gene data show CDR1 as SNHLY and CDR2 as FYNNEI. The CDR3 length is 15 residues.

The V gene is TRBV7-8, the J gene TRBJ2-1, with D possibly TRBD2 on 5 matching bases. Trimming stripped 4 bases from V and 3 bases from J, with 10 bases between. CDR3 length: 14 amino acids. Germline CDR1 and CDR2: SGHVS and FQNEAQ. The CDR3 is CASSSGGFYNEQFF. The CDR3 nucleotides read TGTGCCAGCAGCTCCGGCGGGTTCTACAATGAGCAGTTCTTC.

The chain links TRBV6-5 to TRBJ2-2, with 8 positions matching TRBD2. The CDR3 contains 14 residues. Germline CDR1 and CDR2: MNHEY and SVGAGI. The ends lost 6 bases at V and 4 bases at J; junction bases unmatched: 4. The CDR3 loop is CASRRRGGTGELFF. Here the CDR3 DNA reads TGTGCCAGCAGGCGACGGGGGGGCACCGGGGAGCTGTTTTTT.

J is TRBJ2-2 and V is TRBV7-6; possibly TRBD1 for D (6 bases). The CDR3 is made up of 15 amino acids. V was clipped by 3 bases and J by 4 bases, with 12 bases between them. Germline values: CDR1 SGHVS, CDR2 FNYEAQ. The CDR3 nucleotides read TGTGCCAGCAGCTTGAAAGGACAGCCCACCGGGGAGCTGTTTTTT. Protein sequence: CASSLKGQPTGELFF. Complete variable domain (other parts from reference TRBV7-6 and TRBJ2-2): GAGVSQSPRYKVTKRGQDVALRCDPISGHVSLYWYRQALGQGPEFLTYFNYEAQQDKSGLPNDRFSAERPEGSISTLTIQRTEQRDSAMYRCASSLKGQPTGELFFGEGSRLTVL.